The next 21 T cell receptor beta chains were all read from a single sample in a study of regulatory T cells in long-lasting Graves disease. Investigators prepared the TCR beta libraries by applying iRepertoire HTBI primers and Arm-PCR of CDR3 regions. A single record per CDR3 protein comes from TCRdb applying MiXCR to the multiplex PCR reads. The data hold 550,000 to 600,000 distinct CDR3 sequences, with roughly a sixth observed a single time. Regarding time point: newly diagnosed GD, antithyroid drugs for less than 3 months. RNA isolated from PBMCs was used to make the TCR library. The data were also submitted as part of a second study, on T cells in Graves' hyperthyroidism and ophthalmopathy.

The specimen comprised peripheral blood mononuclear cells (PBMCs), sampled at new diagnosis, from a patient treated with antithyroid drugs. The origin of the receptors is a man aged 18 to 29 with Graves disease.

This clonotype was found a few times. This rearrangement joins TRBV4-1 to TRBJ1-1; D not certain. This CDR3 is built from 14 residues. Germline V CDR1 and CDR2: MGHRA, YSYEKL. Trimming shortened V by 4 bases and J by 10 bases, and 19 bases separated the two germline ends. The CDR3 protein is CASSRYRDVTTAFF. The CDR3 nucleotides are TGCGCCAGCAGCCGATACCGAGACGTGACCACAGCTTTCTTT.

Many counts were recorded for this clonotype. The chain links TRBV28 to TRBJ2-7; TRBD2 is a possible D gene (5 bases). The CDR3 is made up of 16 amino acids. Trimming cost V 6 bases and J 2 bases, with 20 bases left between them. Per germline, CDR1 MDHEN and CDR2 SYDVKM. CDR3 nucleotide sequence: TGTGCCAGCAGCGCGAGAGGGCAAGGGAAAGCCTACGAGCAGTACTTC. Translated, it gives CASSARGQGKAYEQYF.

This rearrangement joins TRBV7-8 to TRBJ2-3, with TRBD2 as a possible D gene (6 bases). CDR1 and CDR2 (germline): SGHVS, FQNEAQ. Trimming removed 0 bases from V and 1 base from J, with 14 bases in between. The CDR3 spans 17 residues. The CDR3 region is CASSLAWPSERTDTQYF. DNA for the CDR3: TGTGCCAGCAGCTTAGCGTGGCCTAGCGAGCGCACAGATACGCAGTATTTT.

This clonotype was recorded a few times. This sequence joins TRBV28 and TRBJ1-3; 7 bases agree with TRBD1. V trimming: 5 bases; J trimming: 0 bases; junction bases outside the gene matches: 4. Germline V gives CDR1 MDHEN, CDR2 SYDVKM. The CDR3 runs to 15 residues. The CDR3 coding sequence is TGTGCCAGCAGTACCTACAGGGGCTCTGGAAACACCATATATTTT. Translation gives CASSTYRGSGNTIYF.

V is TRBV28 and J is TRBJ2-7, with D tentatively TRBD1 (5 bases). Trimming took off 8 bases at V and 4 bases at J, with 12 bases between the two ends. CDR1 MDHEN and CDR2 SYDVKM come from the germline V gene. The CDR3 is made up of 12 amino acids. CDR3 nucleotides: TGTGCCAGCCGCATCCCAGGGTACGAGCAGTACTTC. This codes for CASRIPGYEQYF.

The chain carries TRBV7-9 and TRBJ2-3, with D possibly TRBD1 on 5 matching bases. In germline, CDR1 is SEHNR, CDR2 FQNEAQ (reference sequence). The CDR3 consists of 16 residues. Trimming removed 4 bases from V and 4 bases from J, with 18 bases in between. The CDR3, as DNA: TGTGCCAGCAGCTCAAGCGCAGGGTTAGGGGCAGATACGCAGTATTTT. Translation gives CASSSSAGLGADTQYF.

As to this clonotype: At one boundary the junction diverges from the germline segment, which might be a read error. The chain uses TRBV5-4 and TRBJ2-1; no clear D. Germline V CDR1 and CDR2: SGHNT, YYREEE (reference sequence). This CDR3 contains 15 residues. The CDR3 sequence: CASSLTLPPYNEQFF. The CDR3 coding sequence is TGTGCCAGCAGCTTGACTCTCCCCCCCTACAACGAGCAGTTCTTC.

This clonotype was counted between two and nine times. This chain joins TRBV5-1 and TRBJ1-1, with D uncertain. Germline lookup yields CDR1 SGHRS and CDR2 YFSETQ. This CDR3 has 14 residues. V was trimmed by 6 bases and J by 4 bases, leaving 16 bases between them. CDR3 in DNA: TGCGCCAGCACCCTGGGGTTATCTACCACTGAAGCTTTCTTT. Protein product: CASTLGLSTTEAFF.

This clonotype was detected only a few times. The gene calls are TRBV5-6 and TRBJ2-2; D is undetermined. CDR3 length: 14 amino acids. Germline V lookup: CDR1 SGHDT, CDR2 YYEEEE. Trimming left V 0 bases short and J 6 bases short, with 9 bases between. CDR3 region: CASSLDLRPGELFF. Written as DNA, the CDR3 is TGTGCCAGCAGCTTGGATCTTAGACCCGGGGAGCTGTTTTTT.

The table lists this clonotype with many counts. The V call is TRBV5-1, the J call TRBJ2-3, with 11 bases fitting TRBD2. Germline CDR1 reads SGHRS; CDR2 reads YFSETQ. This CDR3 is 20 amino acids long. Losses at the gene ends were 6 bases for V and 1 base for J; bases not matched to a gene: 19. CDR3 in DNA: TGCGCCAGCACATCCCCCTTAGCGGGAGGGCTCACAGATCGCACAGATACGCAGTATTTT. It translates to CASTSPLAGGLTDRTDTQYF. The full variable domain, its missing parts supplied by reference TRBV5-1 and TRBJ2-3, is KAGVTQTPRYLIKTRGQQVTLSCSPISGHRSVSWYQQTPGQGLQFLFEYFSETQRNKGNFPGRFSGRQFSNSRSEMNVSTLELGDSALYLCASTSPLAGGLTDRTDTQYFGPGTRLTVL.

This clonotype was seen many times. J is TRBJ2-1 and V is TRBV27, with 7 bases aligning to TRBD2. Germline CDR1 reads MNHEY; CDR2 reads SMNVEV (reference sequence). This CDR3 comprises 17 residues. V lost 5 bases and J lost 0; bases outside the gene matches: 10. CDR3 DNA sequence: TGTGCCAGCAGTCCTTACCACAGCGGGAACTCCTACAATGAGCAGTTCTTC. Its protein product is CASSPYHSGNSYNEQFF.

Of note for this clonotype: Since a much larger clone is just one base distant, this may be a read error. The conserved phenylalanine or tryptophan is not found at the CDR3 terminus, so this likely reflects a read error. The rearrangement links TRBV20-1 to TRBJ1-1, with TRBD1 as a possible D gene (5 bases). Trimming removed 0 bases at V and 6 bases at J, with 14 bases between. The CDR3 totals 14 residues. The germline gives CDR1 DFQATT, CDR2 SNEGSKA (reference sequence). This chain's CDR3 is CSARDRPGLSEAFS. The CDR3 DNA is TGCAGTGCTAGAGATCGCCCGGGGCTCTCTGAAGCTTTCTCT.

This clonotype occurred many times. The rearrangement links TRBV7-9 to TRBJ2-5, with TRBD2 matching over 9 bases. Germline values: CDR1 SEHNR, CDR2 FQNEAQ (reference sequence). J lost 2 bases, V lost 5 bases, and 12 bases had no gene match. This CDR3 is built from 17 residues. Written as DNA, the CDR3 is TGTGCCAGCAGCCCCGTGGTAGCGGGAGTACGGCAAGAGACCCAGTACTTC. Protein: CASSPVVAGVRQETQYF. The complete variable domain, with remaining parts taken from reference TRBV7-9 and TRBJ2-5, reads DTGVSQNPRHKITKRGQNVTFRCDPISEHNRLYWYRQTLGQGPEFLTYFQNEAQLEKSRLLSDRFSAERPKGSFSTLEIQRTEQGDSAMYLCASSPVVAGVRQETQYFGPGTRLLVL.

The V call is TRBV2, the J call TRBJ1-1; D call uncertain. Germline V gene lookup returns CDR1 SNHLY and CDR2 FYNNEI. This CDR3 has 14 residues. V was trimmed by 4 bases and J by 2 bases, leaving 11 bases between them. Here the CDR3 DNA reads TGTGCCAGCAGTGTTGGGCGGGCCAACACTGAAGCTTTCTTT. As protein: CASSVGRANTEAFF.

The chain combines TRBV5-6 with TRBJ1-1, with TRBD1 matching over 8 bases. The CDR3 consists of 14 residues. CDR1 is SGHDT and CDR2 is YYEEEE in the germline V gene. Trimming took 1 base from V and 3 from J; bases not matched to a gene: 2. The CDR3 protein is CASSLSQGDTEAFF. CDR3 DNA sequence: TGTGCCAGCAGCTTGTCACAGGGGGACACTGAAGCTTTCTTT.

This clonotype was recorded many times. The chain is built from TRBV28 and TRBJ1-1; D possibly corresponds to TRBD1 (5 bases). Germline-derived CDR1 and CDR2 are MDHEN and SYDVKM. The CDR3 has 14 amino acids. V was shortened by 3 bases and J by 4 bases, with 12 bases between the two germline ends. The CDR3 DNA is TGTGCCAGCAGTTTGACCGGGACCGGCACTGAAGCTTTCTTT. Its translation is CASSLTGTGTEAFF.

This chain joins TRBV5-1 and TRBJ2-5; 13 positions agree with TRBD2. The V gene end was trimmed by 4 bases and the J gene end by 5 bases; junction bases not matched to a gene: 8. This CDR3 comprises 16 residues. Germline CDR1 and CDR2: SGHRS and YFSETQ. Written as DNA, the CDR3 is TGCGCCAGCAGCCGACTCGGGACTAGCGGGATTGAGACCCAGTACTTC. Its protein is CASSRLGTSGIETQYF.

This clonotype was found many times. This chain links TRBV20-1 with TRBJ2-1; D gene uncertain. CDR3 size: 11 residues. V lost 3 bases and J lost 8, with 8 bases in between. Germline V gene data show CDR1 as DFQATT and CDR2 as SNEGSKA (reference sequence). The CDR3 coding sequence is TGCAGTGCTAGGCGTTCCGATGAGCAGTTCTTC. This gives the protein CSARRSDEQFF.

The rearrangement links TRBV11-3 to TRBJ2-1; D tentatively reads TRBD1 or TRBD2 (6 bases each). From germline, CDR1 is SGHNT and CDR2 YENEEA. With 7 bases removed from V and 0 bases from J, the gap between germline ends came to 13 bases. The CDR3 runs to 15 residues. In nucleotides, the CDR3 is TGTGCCAGCACCCGAAAGGGGGGCTCCTACAATGAGCAGTTCTTC. It yields the protein CASTRKGGSYNEQFF.

The rearrangement links TRBV4-1 to TRBJ2-1, with a weak D call TRBD2 (6 bases). The ends were cut back, 0 bases at V and 5 bases at J, with 14 bases in the middle. Germline-derived CDR1 and CDR2 are MGHRA and YSYEKL. The CDR3 spans 16 residues. The CDR3 sequence: CASSQDRDSPHNEQFF. In DNA, the CDR3 is TGCGCCAGCAGCCAAGACCGGGACTCCCCTCACAATGAGCAGTTCTTC.

The genes are TRBV6-1 and TRBJ1-2; D remains ambiguous. The CDR3 consists of 15 residues. Deletions cut 2 bases from V and 4 bases from J, with 14 bases between. Germline CDR1 is MNHNS and CDR2 is SASEGT. The CDR3 here is CASSERFSSTYGYTF. As DNA, the CDR3 is TGTGCCAGCAGTGAACGTTTCAGCAGTACCTATGGCTACACCTTC.